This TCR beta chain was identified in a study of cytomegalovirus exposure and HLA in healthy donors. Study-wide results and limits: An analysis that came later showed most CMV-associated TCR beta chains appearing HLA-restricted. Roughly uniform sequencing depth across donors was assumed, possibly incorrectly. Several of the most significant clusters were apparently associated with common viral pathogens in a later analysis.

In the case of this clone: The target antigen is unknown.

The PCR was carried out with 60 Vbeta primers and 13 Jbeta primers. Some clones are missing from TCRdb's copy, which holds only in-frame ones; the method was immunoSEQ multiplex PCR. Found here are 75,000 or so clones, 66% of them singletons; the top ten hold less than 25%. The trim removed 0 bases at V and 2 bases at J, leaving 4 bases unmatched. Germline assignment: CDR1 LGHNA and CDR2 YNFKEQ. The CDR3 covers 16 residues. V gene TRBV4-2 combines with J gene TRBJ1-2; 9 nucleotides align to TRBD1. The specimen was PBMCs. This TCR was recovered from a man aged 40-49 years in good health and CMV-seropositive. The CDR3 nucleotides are TGTGCCAGCAGCCAAGATAGTGGGACAGGGAACTATGGCTACACCTTC. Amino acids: CASSQDSGTGNYGYTF.